Sequencing of this T cell receptor (beta chain) was carried out in a study of blood T cell repertoires in COVID-19. Overall study context: From the United States, Italy and Spain came samples of acute and convalescent COVID-19. The cDNA or gDNA used as material had been derived from T cells, B-cell-depleted T cells, or PBMCs.

The ends lost 0 bases at V and 9 bases at J; junction bases unmatched: 5. Germline V CDR1 and CDR2: SGHTA, FQGNSA. The CDR3 totals 15 residues. One Seattle source followed patients from active infection through their disease course. As processed by the authors: Researchers report that nucleated cell counts were estimated from reference gene primer amplification. Libraries were prepared by immunoSEQ multiplex PCR; TCRdb keeps only in-frame clonotypes and omits some of them. V, J and clone size reflect that table, while D and trimming were determined from the DNA. Of approximately 350,000 clones listed, roughly 90% were seen once; the top ten hold approximately 3%.

The gene calls are TRBV7-2 and TRBJ2-1; 10 positions match TRBD2. The source is a woman in her 30s with COVID-19, enrolled during active disease. The sequenced material came from peripheral blood. The CDR3 spells CASSLASGGTGEQFF. In DNA form, the CDR3 reads TGTGCCAGCAGCTTAGCTAGCGGGGGGACGGGTGAGCAGTTCTTC.